The 9 T cell receptor beta chains below come from one sample, sequenced in a study of human thymus T cells. Thymus specimens were resections from corrective heart surgery. Clones were read by immunoSEQ multiplex PCR, and TCRdb kept only the in-frame ones, dropping some. The table records roughly 130,000 clones, about 93% of them present only once. Sequencing was done on a sample of thymus tissue. All receptors come from a boy less than two years old with a congenital heart defect but otherwise immunologically healthy.

This chain joins TRBV6-4 and TRBJ2-3; D unresolved. This CDR3 contains 14 residues. CDR1 and CDR2 (germline): MRHNA, SNTAGT. V was trimmed by 0 bases and J by 2 bases, leaving 6 bases between them. The chain's CDR3 is CASSDSNDTDTQYF. The CDR3 DNA follows: TGTGCCAGCAGTGACTCGAACGACACAGATACGCAGTATTTT.

This chain joins TRBV9 and TRBJ1-6; no clear D gene. The V gene lost 0 bases and the J gene lost 7 bases, with 11 bases spanning the gap. In germline, CDR1 is SGDLS, CDR2 YYNGEE. This CDR3 has 15 amino acids. CDR3 coding DNA: TGTGCCAGCAGCGTAGGCGCAGGTAGCAATTCACCCCTCCACTTT. It translates to CASSVGAGSNSPLHF. The full variable domain, its missing parts supplied by reference TRBV9 and TRBJ1-6, is DSGVTQTPKHLITATGQRVTLRCSPRSGDLSVYWYQQSLDQGLQFLIQYYNGEERAKGNILERFSAQQFPDLHSELNLSSLELGDSALYFCASSVGAGSNSPLHFGNGTRLTVT.

The chain carries TRBV19 and TRBJ1-5; no clear D. Trimming pared 6 bases from V and 0 bases from J, leaving 9 bases between. The CDR3 has 14 residues. The germline V gene has CDR1 LNHDA and CDR2 SQIVND (reference sequence). The CDR3 here is CASSKVNSNQPQHF. The CDR3 coding sequence is TGTGCCAGTAGCAAAGTAAATAGCAATCAGCCCCAGCATTTT.

The rearrangement joins TRBV9 to TRBJ2-2, with 9 bases identical to TRBD2. Losses at the gene ends were 0 bases for V and 3 bases for J; bases not matched to a gene: 6. Per the germline V gene, CDR1 is SGDLS and CDR2 is YYNGEE. This CDR3 has 17 amino acids. The CDR3 sequence: CASSVAKASGDTGELFF. DNA for the CDR3: TGTGCCAGCAGCGTAGCTAAGGCTAGCGGGGACACCGGGGAGCTGTTTTTT.

V gene TRBV12-5 combines with J gene TRBJ1-2, with 7 bases lining up with TRBD1. Germline lookup yields CDR1 LGHNT and CDR2 FRNRAP. The CDR3 spans 12 residues. The V and J ends lost 9 bases and 3 bases, in that order; junction bases with no gene match: 4. CDR3 bases: TGTGCTAGCCTCGACAGGGACTATGGCTACACCTTC. Translation gives CASLDRDYGYTF.

The rearrangement links TRBV7-2 to TRBJ2-5, with D tentatively TRBD2 (6 bases). The CDR3 totals 13 residues. Trimming took off 3 bases at V and 4 bases at J, with 9 bases between the two ends. From germline, CDR1 is SGHTA and CDR2 FQGNSA. The CDR3 nucleotides read TGTGCCAGCAGCTTGCTGGGAGGAGAGACCCAGTACTTC. Its translation is CASSLLGGETQYF. The variable domain in full, with the rest retrieved from reference TRBV7-2 and TRBJ2-5, is GAGVSQSPSNKVTEKGKDVELRCDPISGHTALYWYRQSLGQGLEFLIYFQGNSAPDKSGLPSDRFSAERTGGSVSTLTIQRTQQEDSAVYLCASSLLGGETQYFGPGTRLLVL.

This chain uses TRBV4-1 with TRBJ2-3; 10 bases line up with TRBD2. The CDR3 is 17 amino acids. The germline V gene encodes CDR1 MGHRA and CDR2 YSYEKL. The V and J ends lost 4 bases and 0 bases, in that order; junction bases with no gene match: 7. The CDR3 DNA follows: TGCGCCAGCAGCCCCAGTGGACTAGCGGTTAGCACAGATACGCAGTATTTT. Translating it yields CASSPSGLAVSTDTQYF.

This clone came up once. The chain recombines TRBV19 with TRBJ1-2; D may be TRBD1 (6 bases). Germline lookup yields CDR1 LNHDA and CDR2 SQIVND (reference sequence). CDR3 length: 13 residues. With 4 bases removed from V and 4 bases from J, the gap between germline ends came to 10 bases. The CDR3 sequence is CASSKGEGYGYTF. The CDR3 region has the DNA TGTGCCAGTAGTAAGGGGGAAGGCTATGGCTACACCTTC.

This sequence joins TRBV30 and TRBJ1-5; D not certain. Germline V gives CDR1 GTSNPN, CDR2 SVGIG (reference sequence). This CDR3 has 14 residues. The V and J ends lost 0 bases and 1 base respectively, with 7 bases between them. This CDR3 reads CAWSVRQSNQPQHF. CDR3 DNA sequence: TGTGCCTGGAGTGTAAGGCAGAGCAATCAGCCCCAGCATTTT. Variable domain in full (rest from reference TRBV30 and TRBJ1-5): SQTIHQWPATLVQPVGSPLSLECTVEGTSNPNLYWYRQAAGRGLQLLFYSVGIGQISSEVPQNLSASRPQDRQFILSSKKLLLSDSGFYLCAWSVRQSNQPQHFGDGTRLSIL.